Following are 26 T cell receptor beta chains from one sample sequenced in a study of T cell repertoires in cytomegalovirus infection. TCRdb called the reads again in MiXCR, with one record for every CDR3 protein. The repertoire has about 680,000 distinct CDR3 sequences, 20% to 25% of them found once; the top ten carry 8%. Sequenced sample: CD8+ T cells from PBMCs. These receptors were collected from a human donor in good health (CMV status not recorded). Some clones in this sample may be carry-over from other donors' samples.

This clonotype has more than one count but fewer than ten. CDR3 nucleotide sequence: TGTGCCAGCAGCTTGGTTCTCAACCTGCAGTTCTTC. Translated: CASSLVLNLQFF. The chain joins TRBV5-6 to TRBJ2-1, with D hard to call. V was pared by 0 bases and J by 12 bases, with 10 bases between. The V gene's germline CDR1 is SGHDT and CDR2 YYEEEE. This CDR3 spans 12 amino acids.

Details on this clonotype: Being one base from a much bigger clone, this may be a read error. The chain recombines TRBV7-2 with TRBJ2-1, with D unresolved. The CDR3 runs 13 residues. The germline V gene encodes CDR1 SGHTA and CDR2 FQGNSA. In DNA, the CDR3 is TGTGTCAGCAGCAGAGATAGGATGTATGAGCAGTTCTTC. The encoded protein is CVSSRDRMYEQFF.

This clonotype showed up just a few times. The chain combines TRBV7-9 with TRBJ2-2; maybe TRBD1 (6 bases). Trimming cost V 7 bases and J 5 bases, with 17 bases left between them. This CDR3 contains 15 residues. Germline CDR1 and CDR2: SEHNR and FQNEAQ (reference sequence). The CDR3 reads CASIEPTGLTGELFF. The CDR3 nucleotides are TGTGCCAGCATTGAACCTACAGGGCTTACCGGGGAGCTGTTTTTT.

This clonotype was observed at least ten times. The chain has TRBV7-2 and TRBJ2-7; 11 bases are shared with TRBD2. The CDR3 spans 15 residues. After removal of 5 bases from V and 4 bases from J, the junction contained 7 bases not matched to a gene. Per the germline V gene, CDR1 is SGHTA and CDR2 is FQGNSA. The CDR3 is CASSLTSGGRYEQYV. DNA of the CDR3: TGTGCCAGCAGCCTTACTAGCGGGGGTCGGTACGAGCAGTACGTC.

The CDR3 nucleotides read TGTGCCAGCAGGGTAGACAGGGAGGATTATGGCTACACCTTC. Its translation: CASRVDREDYGYTF. The gene calls are TRBV28 and TRBJ1-2, with 7 positions matching TRBD1. The CDR3 runs to 14 residues. Germline CDR1 and CDR2: MDHEN and SYDVKM. V lost 6 bases, J lost 5 bases, and 9 bases stayed unmatched.

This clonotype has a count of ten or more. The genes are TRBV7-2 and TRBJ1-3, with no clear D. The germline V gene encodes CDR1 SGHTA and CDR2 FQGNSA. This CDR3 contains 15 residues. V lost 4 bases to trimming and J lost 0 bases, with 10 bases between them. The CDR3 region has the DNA TGTGCCAGCAGCTCCTCCGCCATCTCTGGAAACACCATATATTTT. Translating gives CASSSSAISGNTIYF.

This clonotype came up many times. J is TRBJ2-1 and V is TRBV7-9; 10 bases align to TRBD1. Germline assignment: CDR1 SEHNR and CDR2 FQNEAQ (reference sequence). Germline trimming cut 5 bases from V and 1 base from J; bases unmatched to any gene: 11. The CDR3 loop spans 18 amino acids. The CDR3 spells CASSHSGTGETSYNEQFF. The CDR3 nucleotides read TGTGCCAGCAGCCACTCCGGGACAGGGGAGACATCCTACAATGAGCAGTTCTTC.

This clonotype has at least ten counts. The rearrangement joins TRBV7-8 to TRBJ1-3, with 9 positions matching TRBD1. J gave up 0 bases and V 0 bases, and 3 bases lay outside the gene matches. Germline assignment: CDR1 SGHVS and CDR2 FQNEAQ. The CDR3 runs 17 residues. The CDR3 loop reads CASSLAGTGTSGNTIYF. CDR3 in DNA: TGTGCCAGCAGCTTAGCAGGGACAGGGACCTCTGGAAACACCATATATTTT.

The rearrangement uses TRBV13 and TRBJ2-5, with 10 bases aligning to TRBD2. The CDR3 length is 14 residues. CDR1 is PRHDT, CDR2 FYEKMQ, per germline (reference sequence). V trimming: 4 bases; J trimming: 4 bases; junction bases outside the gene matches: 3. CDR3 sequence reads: CASSSRLAGETQYF. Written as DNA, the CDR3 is TGTGCCAGCAGCTCACGACTAGCGGGAGAGACCCAGTACTTC.

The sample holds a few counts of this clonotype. CDR3 sequence reads: CASRAPRATGELFF. Written as DNA, the CDR3 is TGTGCCAGCAGGGCCCCAAGGGCAACCGGGGAGCTGTTTTTT. The V gene is TRBV6-4, the J gene TRBJ2-2; D remains ambiguous. The CDR3 runs to 14 residues. V was trimmed by 6 bases and J by 5 bases, leaving 13 bases between them. CDR1 and CDR2 (germline): MRHNA, SNTAGT.

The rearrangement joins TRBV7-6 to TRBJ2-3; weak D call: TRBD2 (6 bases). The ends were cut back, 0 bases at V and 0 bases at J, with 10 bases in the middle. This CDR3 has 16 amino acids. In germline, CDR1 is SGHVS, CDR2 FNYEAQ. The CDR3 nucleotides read TGTGCCAGCAGCTTAGCGGGGGGTTCAAGCACAGATACGCAGTATTTT. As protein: CASSLAGGSSTDTQYF. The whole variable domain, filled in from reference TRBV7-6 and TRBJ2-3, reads GAGVSQSPRYKVTKRGQDVALRCDPISGHVSLYWYRQALGQGPEFLTYFNYEAQQDKSGLPNDRFSAERPEGSISTLTIQRTEQRDSAMYRCASSLAGGSSTDTQYFGPGTRLTVL.

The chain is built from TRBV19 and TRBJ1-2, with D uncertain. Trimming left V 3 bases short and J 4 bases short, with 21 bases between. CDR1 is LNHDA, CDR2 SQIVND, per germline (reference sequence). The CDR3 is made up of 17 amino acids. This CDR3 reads CASSITIPRGIRYGYTF. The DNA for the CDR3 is TGTGCCAGTAGTATTACGATCCCGCGGGGAATTCGCTATGGCTACACCTTC.

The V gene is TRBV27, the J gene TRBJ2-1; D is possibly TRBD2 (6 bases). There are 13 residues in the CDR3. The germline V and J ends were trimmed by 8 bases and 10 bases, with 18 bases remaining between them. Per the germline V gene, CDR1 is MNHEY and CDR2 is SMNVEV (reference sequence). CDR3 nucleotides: TGTGCCAGCTCCTACGGCCAGGGAGGCGAGCAGTTCTTC. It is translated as CASSYGQGGEQFF.

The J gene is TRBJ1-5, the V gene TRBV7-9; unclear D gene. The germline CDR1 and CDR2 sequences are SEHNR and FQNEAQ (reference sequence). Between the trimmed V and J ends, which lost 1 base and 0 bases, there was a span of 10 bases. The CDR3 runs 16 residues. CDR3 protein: CASSLGEGISNQPQHF. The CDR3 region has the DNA TGTGCCAGCAGCTTAGGGGAGGGAATTAGCAATCAGCCCCAGCATTTT.

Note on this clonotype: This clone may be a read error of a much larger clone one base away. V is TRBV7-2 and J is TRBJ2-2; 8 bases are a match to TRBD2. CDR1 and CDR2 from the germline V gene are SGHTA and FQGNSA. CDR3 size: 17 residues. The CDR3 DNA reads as TGTGTCAGCAGCCTGCCGGGGACTAGAGAGGACACCGGGGAGCTGTTTTTT. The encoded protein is CVSSLPGTREDTGELFF.

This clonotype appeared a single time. The CDR3 DNA is TGCAGTGCTAGAGTCAGGACAGGGGACACTGAAGCTTTCTTT. Its translation is CSARVRTGDTEAFF. The V gene is TRBV20-1, the J gene TRBJ1-1; the match to TRBD1 covers 9 bases. The V gene's germline CDR1 is DFQATT and CDR2 SNEGSKA (reference sequence). The CDR3 contains 14 residues. The V and J ends lost 1 base and 3 bases, in that order; junction bases with no gene match: 3.

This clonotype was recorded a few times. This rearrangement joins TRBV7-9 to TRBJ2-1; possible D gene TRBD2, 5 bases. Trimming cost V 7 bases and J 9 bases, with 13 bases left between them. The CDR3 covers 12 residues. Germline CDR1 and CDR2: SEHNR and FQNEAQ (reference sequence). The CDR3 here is CASNNMGVEQFF. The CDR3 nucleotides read TGTGCCAGCAATAATATGGGAGTTGAGCAGTTCTTC.

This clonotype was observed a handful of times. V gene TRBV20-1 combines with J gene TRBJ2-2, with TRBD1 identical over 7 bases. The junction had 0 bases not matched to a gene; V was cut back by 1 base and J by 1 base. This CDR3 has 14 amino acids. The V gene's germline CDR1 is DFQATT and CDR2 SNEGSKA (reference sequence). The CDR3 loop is CSARGDRNTGELFF. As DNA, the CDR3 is TGCAGTGCTAGAGGGGACAGGAACACCGGGGAGCTGTTTTTT.

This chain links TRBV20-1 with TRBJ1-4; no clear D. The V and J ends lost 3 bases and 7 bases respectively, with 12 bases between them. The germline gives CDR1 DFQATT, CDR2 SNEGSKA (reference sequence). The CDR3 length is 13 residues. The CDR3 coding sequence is TGCAGTGCTAGTTCCCCAATGGGTGAAAAACTGTTTTTT. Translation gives CSASSPMGEKLFF.

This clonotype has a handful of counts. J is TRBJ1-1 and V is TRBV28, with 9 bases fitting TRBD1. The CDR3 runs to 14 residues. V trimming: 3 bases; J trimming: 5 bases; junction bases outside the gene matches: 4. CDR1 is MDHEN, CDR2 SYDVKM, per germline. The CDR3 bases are TGTGCCAGCAGTTTTAACAGGGGGCGGACTGAAGCTTTCTTT. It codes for CASSFNRGRTEAFF.

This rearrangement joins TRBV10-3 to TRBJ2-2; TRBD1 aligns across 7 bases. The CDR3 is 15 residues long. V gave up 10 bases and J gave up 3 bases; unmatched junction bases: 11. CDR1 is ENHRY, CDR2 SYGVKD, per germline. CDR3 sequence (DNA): TGTGCCACCTGGGATAGAGACAGGGACACCGGGGAGCTGTTTTTT. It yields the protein CATWDRDRDTGELFF.

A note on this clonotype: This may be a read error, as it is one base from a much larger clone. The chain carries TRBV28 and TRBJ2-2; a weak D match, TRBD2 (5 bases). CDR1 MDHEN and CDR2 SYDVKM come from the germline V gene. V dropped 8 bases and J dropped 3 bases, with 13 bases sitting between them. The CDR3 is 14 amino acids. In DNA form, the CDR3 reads TGTGCCAGCTTTTCGGGGTGCTACACCGGGGAGCTGTTTTTT. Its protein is CASFSGCYTGELFF.

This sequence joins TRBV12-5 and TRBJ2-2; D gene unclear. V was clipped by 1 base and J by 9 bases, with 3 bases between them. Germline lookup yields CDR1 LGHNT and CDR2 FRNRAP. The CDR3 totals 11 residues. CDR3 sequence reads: CASGLGRELFF. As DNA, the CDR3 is TGTGCTAGTGGTTTGGGCCGGGAGCTGTTTTTT.

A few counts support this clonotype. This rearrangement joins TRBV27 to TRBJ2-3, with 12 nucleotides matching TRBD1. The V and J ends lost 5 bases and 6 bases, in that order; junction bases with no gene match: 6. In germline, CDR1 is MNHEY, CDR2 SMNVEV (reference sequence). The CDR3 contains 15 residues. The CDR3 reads CASSLGTGGSDTQYF. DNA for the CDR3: TGTGCCAGCAGTCTAGGGACAGGGGGCTCGGATACGCAGTATTTT.

The CDR3 DNA sequence: TGCAGTGCTAGAGATCTAGGACTAGCGGGGGGGATAGATACGCAGTATTTT. Amino acid sequence: CSARDLGLAGGIDTQYF. This chain uses TRBV20-1 with TRBJ2-3, with 15 bases matching TRBD2. The CDR3 is made up of 17 amino acids. Germline CDR1 and CDR2: DFQATT and SNEGSKA (reference sequence). V shed 0 bases, J shed 5 bases, and the junction held 6 bases outside the gene matches.

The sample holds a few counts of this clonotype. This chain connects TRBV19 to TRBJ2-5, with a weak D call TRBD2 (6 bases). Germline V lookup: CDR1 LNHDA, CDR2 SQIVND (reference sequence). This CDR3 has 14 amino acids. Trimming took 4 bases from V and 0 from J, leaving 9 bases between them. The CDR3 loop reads CASSTWDYQETQYF. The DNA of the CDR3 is TGTGCCAGTAGTACCTGGGACTACCAAGAGACCCAGTACTTC.